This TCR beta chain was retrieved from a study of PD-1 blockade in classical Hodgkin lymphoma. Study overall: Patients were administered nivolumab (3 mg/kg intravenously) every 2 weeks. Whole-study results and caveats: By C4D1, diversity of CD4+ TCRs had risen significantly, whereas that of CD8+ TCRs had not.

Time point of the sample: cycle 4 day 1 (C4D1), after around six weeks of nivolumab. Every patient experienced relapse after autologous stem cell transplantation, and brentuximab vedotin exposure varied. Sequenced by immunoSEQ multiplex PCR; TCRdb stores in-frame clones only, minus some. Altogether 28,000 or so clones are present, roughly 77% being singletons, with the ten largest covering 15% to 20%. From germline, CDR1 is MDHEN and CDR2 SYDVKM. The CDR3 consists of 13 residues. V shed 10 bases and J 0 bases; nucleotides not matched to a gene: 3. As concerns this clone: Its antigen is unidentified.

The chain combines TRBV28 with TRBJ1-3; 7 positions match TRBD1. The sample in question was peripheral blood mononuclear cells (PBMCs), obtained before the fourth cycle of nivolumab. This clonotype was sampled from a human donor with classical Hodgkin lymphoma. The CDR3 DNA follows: TGTGCCACCAGACAGGGCTCTGGAAACACCATATATTTT. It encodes CATRQGSGNTIYF.